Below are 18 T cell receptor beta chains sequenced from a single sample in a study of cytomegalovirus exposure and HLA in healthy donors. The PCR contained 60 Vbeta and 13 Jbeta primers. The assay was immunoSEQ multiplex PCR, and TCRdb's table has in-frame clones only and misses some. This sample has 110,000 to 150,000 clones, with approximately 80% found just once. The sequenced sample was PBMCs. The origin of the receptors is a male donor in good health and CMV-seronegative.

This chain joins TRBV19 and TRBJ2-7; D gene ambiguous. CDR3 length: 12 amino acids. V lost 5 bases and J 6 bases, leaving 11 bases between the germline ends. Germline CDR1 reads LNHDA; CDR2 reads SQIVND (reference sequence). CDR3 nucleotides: TGTGCCAGTAGTCCGAACCCGGGCGAGCAGTACTTC. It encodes CASSPNPGEQYF. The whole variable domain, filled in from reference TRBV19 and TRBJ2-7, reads DGGITQSPKYLFRKEGQNVTLSCEQNLNHDAMYWYRQDPGQGLRLIYYSQIVNDFQKGDIAEGYSVSREKKESFPLTVTSAQKNPTAFYLCASSPNPGEQYFGPGTRLTVT.

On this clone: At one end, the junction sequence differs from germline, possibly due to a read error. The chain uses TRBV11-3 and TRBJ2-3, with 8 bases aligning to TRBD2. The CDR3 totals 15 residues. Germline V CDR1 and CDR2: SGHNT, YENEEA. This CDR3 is CASSLERGSTDTQYF. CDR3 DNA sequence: TGTGCCAGCAGCCTAGAGCGGGGGAGCACAGATACGCAGTATTTT.

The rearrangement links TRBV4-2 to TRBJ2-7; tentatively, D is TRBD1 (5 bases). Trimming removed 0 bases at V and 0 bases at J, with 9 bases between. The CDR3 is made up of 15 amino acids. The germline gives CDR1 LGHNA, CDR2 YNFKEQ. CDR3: CASSQDGRDSYEQYF. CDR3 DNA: TGTGCCAGCAGCCAAGATGGCAGGGACTCCTACGAGCAGTACTTC.

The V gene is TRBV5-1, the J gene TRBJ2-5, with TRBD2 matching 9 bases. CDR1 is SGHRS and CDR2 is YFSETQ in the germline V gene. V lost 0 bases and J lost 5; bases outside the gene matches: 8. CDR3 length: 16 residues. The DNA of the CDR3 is TGCGCCAGCAGCTTGGGACGCGGGGGGGCCTCTGAGACCCAGTACTTC. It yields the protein CASSLGRGGASETQYF.

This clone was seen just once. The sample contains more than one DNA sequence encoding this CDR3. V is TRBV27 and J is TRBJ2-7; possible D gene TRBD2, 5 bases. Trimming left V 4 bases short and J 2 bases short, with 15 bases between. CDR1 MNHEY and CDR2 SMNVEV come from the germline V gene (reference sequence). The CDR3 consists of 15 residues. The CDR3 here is CASSSNWTPAYEQYF. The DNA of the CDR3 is TGTGCCAGCAGTTCGAATTGGACTCCTGCCTACGAGCAGTACTTC.

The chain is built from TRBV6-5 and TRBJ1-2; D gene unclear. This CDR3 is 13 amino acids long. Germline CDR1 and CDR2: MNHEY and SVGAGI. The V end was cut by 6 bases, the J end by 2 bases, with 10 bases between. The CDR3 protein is CASSRSMNYGYTF. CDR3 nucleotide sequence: TGTGCCAGCAGCCGCAGTATGAACTATGGCTACACCTTC.

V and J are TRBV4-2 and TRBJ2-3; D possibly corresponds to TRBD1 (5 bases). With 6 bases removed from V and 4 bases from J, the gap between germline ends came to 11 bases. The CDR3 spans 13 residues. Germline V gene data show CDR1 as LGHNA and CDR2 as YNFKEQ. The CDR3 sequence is CASSPGQPDTQYF. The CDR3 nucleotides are TGTGCCAGCAGTCCCGGACAACCAGATACGCAGTATTTT.

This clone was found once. DNA of the CDR3: TGTGCCAGCAGTCCGGGACAGGGCTATGGCTACACCTTC. It translates to CASSPGQGYGYTF. The V call is TRBV25-1, the J call TRBJ1-2; 9 bases are a match to TRBD1. The CDR3 totals 13 residues. Germline V gene sequence: CDR1 MGHDK, CDR2 SYGVNS. V dropped 5 bases and J dropped 4; count of bases not matched to a gene: 2.

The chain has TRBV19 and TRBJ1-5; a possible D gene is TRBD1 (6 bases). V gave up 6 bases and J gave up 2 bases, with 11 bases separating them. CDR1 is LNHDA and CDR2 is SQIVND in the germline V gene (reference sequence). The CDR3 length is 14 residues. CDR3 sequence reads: CASRGGGRNQPQHF. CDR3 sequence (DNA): TGTGCCAGTAGGGGCGGGGGCCGCAATCAGCCCCAGCATTTT.

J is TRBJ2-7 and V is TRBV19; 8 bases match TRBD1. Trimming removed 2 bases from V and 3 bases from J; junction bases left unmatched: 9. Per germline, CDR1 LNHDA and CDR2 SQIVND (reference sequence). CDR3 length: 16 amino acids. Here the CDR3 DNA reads TGTGCCAGTAGTATAACCCAGGGGGCTGTTATCTACGAGCAGTACTTC. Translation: CASSITQGAVIYEQYF.

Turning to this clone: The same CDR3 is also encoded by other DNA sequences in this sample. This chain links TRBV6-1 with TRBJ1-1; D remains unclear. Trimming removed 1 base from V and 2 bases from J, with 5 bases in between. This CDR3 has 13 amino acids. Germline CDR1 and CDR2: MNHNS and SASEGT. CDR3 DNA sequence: TGTGCCAGCAGTGAAGTCAGAAACACTGAAGCTTTCTTT. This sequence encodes CASSEVRNTEAFF.

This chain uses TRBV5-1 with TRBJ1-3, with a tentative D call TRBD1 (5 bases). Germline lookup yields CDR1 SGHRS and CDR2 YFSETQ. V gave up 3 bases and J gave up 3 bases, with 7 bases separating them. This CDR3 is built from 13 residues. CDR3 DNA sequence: TGCGCCAGCAGCTCTGACAGTGGAAACACCATATATTTT. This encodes CASSSDSGNTIYF.

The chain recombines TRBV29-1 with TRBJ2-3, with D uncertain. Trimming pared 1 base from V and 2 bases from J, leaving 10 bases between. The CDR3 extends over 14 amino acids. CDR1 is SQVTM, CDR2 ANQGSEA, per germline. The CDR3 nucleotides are TGCAGCGTTGAAGCCCTGGGCGACACAGATACGCAGTATTTT. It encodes CSVEALGDTDTQYF.

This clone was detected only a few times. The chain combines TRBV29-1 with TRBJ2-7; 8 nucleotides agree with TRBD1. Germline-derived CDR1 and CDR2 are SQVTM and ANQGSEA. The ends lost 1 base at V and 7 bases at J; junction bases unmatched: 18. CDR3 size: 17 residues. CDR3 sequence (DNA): TGCAGCGTTGAAGTTTTTACCCAGCGAGCAGGGGGCCGGGAGCAGTACTTC. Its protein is CSVEVFTQRAGGREQYF.

The CDR3 DNA is TGTGCCACCCGGTATCAGGGACTAGGTGGCTACACCTTC. This translates into CATRYQGLGGYTF. The V call is TRBV27, the J call TRBJ1-2; the D gene is possibly TRBD1 (5 bases). Germline CDR1 is MNHEY and CDR2 is SMNVEV (reference sequence). CDR3 length: 13 residues. Trimming left V 10 bases short and J 7 bases short, with 19 bases between.

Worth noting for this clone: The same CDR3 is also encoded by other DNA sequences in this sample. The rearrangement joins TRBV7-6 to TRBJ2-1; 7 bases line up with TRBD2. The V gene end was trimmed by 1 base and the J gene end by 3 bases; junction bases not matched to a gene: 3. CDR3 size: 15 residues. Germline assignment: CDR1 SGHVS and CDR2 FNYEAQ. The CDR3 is CASSLVGGSYNEQFF. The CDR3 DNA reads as TGTGCCAGCAGCTTAGTTGGCGGGAGCTACAATGAGCAGTTCTTC.

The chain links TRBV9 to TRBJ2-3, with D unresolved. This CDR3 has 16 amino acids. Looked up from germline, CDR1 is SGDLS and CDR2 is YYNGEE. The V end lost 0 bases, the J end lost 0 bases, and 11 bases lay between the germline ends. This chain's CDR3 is CASSVGALTSTDTQYF. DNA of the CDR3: TGTGCCAGCAGCGTAGGCGCGCTCACTAGCACAGATACGCAGTATTTT.

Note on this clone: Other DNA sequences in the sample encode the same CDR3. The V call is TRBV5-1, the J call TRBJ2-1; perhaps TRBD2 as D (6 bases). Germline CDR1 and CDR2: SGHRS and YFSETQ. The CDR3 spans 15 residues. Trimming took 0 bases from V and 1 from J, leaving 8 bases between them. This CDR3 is CASSLAAGSYNEQFF. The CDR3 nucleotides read TGCGCCAGCAGCTTGGCTGCGGGATCCTACAATGAGCAGTTCTTC.